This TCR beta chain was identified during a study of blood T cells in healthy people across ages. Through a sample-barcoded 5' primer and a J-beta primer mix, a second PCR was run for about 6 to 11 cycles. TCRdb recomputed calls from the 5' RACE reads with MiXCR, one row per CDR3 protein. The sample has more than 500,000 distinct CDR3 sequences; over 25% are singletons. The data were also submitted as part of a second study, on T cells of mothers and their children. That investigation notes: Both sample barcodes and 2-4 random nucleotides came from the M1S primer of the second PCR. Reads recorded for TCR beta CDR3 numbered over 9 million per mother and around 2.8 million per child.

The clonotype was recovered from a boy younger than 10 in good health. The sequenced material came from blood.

The CDR3 DNA is TGTGCCAGCAGCGTTGGGGAGGGGTCCAACTATGGCTACACCTTC. Protein product: CASSVGEGSNYGYTF. The V and J genes are TRBV9 and TRBJ1-2; maybe TRBD1 (5 bases). V shed 2 bases and J shed 2 bases, with 13 bases lying between them. This CDR3 comprises 15 residues. Germline V gene sequence: CDR1 SGDLS, CDR2 YYNGEE.